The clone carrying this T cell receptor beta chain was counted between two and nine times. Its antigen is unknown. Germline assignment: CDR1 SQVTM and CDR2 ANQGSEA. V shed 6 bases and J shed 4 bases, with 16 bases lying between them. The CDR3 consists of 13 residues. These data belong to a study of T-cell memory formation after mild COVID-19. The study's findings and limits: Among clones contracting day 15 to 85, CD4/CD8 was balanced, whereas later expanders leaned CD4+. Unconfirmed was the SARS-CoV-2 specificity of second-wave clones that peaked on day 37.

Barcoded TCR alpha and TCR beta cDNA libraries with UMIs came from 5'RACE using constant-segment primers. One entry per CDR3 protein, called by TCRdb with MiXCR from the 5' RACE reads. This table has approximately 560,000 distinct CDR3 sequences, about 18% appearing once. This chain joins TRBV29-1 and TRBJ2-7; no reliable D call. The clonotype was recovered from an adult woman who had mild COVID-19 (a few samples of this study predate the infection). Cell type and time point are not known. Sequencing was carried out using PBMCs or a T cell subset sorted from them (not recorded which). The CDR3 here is CSVAEDVLYEQYF. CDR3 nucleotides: TGCAGCGTGGCTGAGGACGTACTTTACGAGCAGTACTTC.